A single sample is the source of the 27 T cell receptor beta chains below, sequenced in a study of T cell changes during pregnancy in multiple sclerosis (dated by TCRdb to between 2018 and 2021). The library relied on the immunoSEQ multiplex PCR assay. TCRdb limited this immuneACCESS table to in-frame rearrangements with V and J called. A share of clones is missing; checked studies link under half to unresolved V genes, and the rest is unexplained. This sample has approximately 88,000 clones in its table, and about 93% of those were observed once. Roughly 4.5% of the sample is taken by the ten largest. The sequenced sample was peripheral blood, obtained in the first trimester of pregnancy. The receptors originated from a female donor with multiple sclerosis, enrolled in a pregnancy study.

The chain uses TRBV6-5 and TRBJ1-2; maybe TRBD1 (5 bases). Germline assignment: CDR1 MNHEY and CDR2 SVGAGI. V lost 4 bases, J lost 7 bases, and 13 bases lay in between. This CDR3 region has 13 residues. This chain's CDR3 is CASSSPGNRGYTF. In DNA form, the CDR3 reads TGTGCCAGCAGTTCCCCAGGGAATCGTGGCTACACCTTC.

The CDR3, as DNA: TGCGCCAGCAGCCTCCTCAACAGGGTCCTCACTGAAGCTTTCTTT. Protein sequence: CASSLLNRVLTEAFF. This chain joins TRBV4-1 and TRBJ1-1; perhaps TRBD1 as D (6 bases). Germline V lookup: CDR1 MGHRA, CDR2 YSYEKL. The CDR3 spans 15 residues. The V and J ends lost 4 bases and 4 bases respectively, with 16 bases between them.

This rearrangement joins TRBV2 to TRBJ2-1; D is unclear. CDR3 length: 13 residues. Germline-derived CDR1 and CDR2 are SNHLY and FYNNEI. Trimming took off 2 bases at V and 3 bases at J, with 5 bases between the two ends. The CDR3: CASSERDYNEQFF. DNA of the CDR3: TGTGCCAGCAGTGAACGCGACTACAATGAGCAGTTCTTC.

The J gene is TRBJ2-5, the V gene TRBV10-3; 11 positions match TRBD2. J gave up 5 bases and V 3 bases, and 5 bases lay outside the gene matches. Germline V gene sequence: CDR1 ENHRY, CDR2 SYGVKD. The CDR3 has 15 amino acids. The CDR3 loop is CAISDAPSGGETQYF. CDR3 DNA: TGTGCCATCAGTGATGCGCCTAGCGGGGGGGAGACCCAGTACTTC.

This clone was observed a few times. The chain is built from TRBV7-9 and TRBJ1-2, with D perhaps TRBD1 (5 bases). Germline CDR1 and CDR2: SEHNR and FQNEAQ (reference sequence). V dropped 3 bases and J dropped 4 bases, with 15 bases sitting between them. The CDR3 runs to 15 residues. The CDR3, as DNA: TGTGCCAGCAGCTTCAGTCAGGACATACGCTATGGCTACACCTTC. Its protein is CASSFSQDIRYGYTF.

V usage is TRBV5-1 and J usage is TRBJ1-1; 10 bases agree with TRBD1. J was trimmed by 4 bases and V by 4 bases; bases with no gene match: 7. Germline CDR1 is SGHRS and CDR2 is YFSETQ. The CDR3 loop spans 15 amino acids. Written as DNA, the CDR3 is TGCGCCAGCAGCGGGGGACAGGGGCCTCCCACTGAAGCTTTCTTT. Translated: CASSGGQGPPTEAFF. The full variable domain, completed using reference TRBV5-1 and TRBJ1-1, is KAGVTQTPRYLIKTRGQQVTLSCSPISGHRSVSWYQQTPGQGLQFLFEYFSETQRNKGNFPGRFSGRQFSNSRSEMNVSTLELGDSALYLCASSGGQGPPTEAFFGQGTRLTVV.

The V call is TRBV6-6, the J call TRBJ2-1, with 7 bases that match TRBD1. This CDR3 comprises 12 residues. Germline V CDR1 and CDR2: MNHNY, SVGAGI (reference sequence). V lost 2 bases and J lost 10; bases outside the gene matches: 2. The CDR3 region is CASSYTGEEQFF. For the CDR3, the DNA is TGTGCCAGCAGTTACACAGGGGAGGAGCAGTTCTTC.

The V gene is TRBV11-2, the J gene TRBJ2-2; D gene uncertain. Trimming cost V 1 base and J 10 bases, with 13 bases left between them. Germline loops: CDR1 SGHAT, CDR2 FQNNGV. This CDR3 has 14 amino acids. CDR3 amino acids: CASSLVSRAPELFF. CDR3 nucleotides: TGTGCCAGCAGCTTAGTAAGTCGAGCACCGGAGCTGTTTTTT. The full variable domain, completed using reference TRBV11-2 and TRBJ2-2, is EAGVAQSPRYKIIEKRQSVAFWCNPISGHATLYWYQQILGQGPKLLIQFQNNGVVDDSQLPKDRFSAERLKGVDSTLKIQPAKLEDSAVYLCASSLVSRAPELFFGEGSRLTVL.

The V gene is TRBV15, the J gene TRBJ1-2; D ambiguous. CDR1 and CDR2 (germline): LNHNV, YYDKDF (reference sequence). V shed 0 bases and J shed 14 bases, with 19 bases lying between them. The CDR3 loop spans 14 amino acids. The chain's CDR3 is CATSRDRRKFRGTF. The CDR3 DNA reads TGTGCCACCAGCAGAGATCGGAGGAAGTTTCGAGGGACCTTC. The entire variable domain, with the rest obtained from reference TRBV15 and TRBJ1-2, is as follows: DAMVIQNPRYQVTQFGKPVTLSCSQTLNHNVMYWYQQKSSQAPKLLFHYYDKDFNNEADTPDNFQSRRPNTSFCFLDIRSPGLGDTAMYLCATSRDRRKFRGTFGSGTRLTVV.

In this sample, this clone turned up once. This chain joins TRBV6-1 and TRBJ1-5; no definite D call. Germline V lookup: CDR1 MNHNS, CDR2 SASEGT. Between the trimmed V and J ends, which lost 6 bases and 0 bases, there was a span of 18 bases. The CDR3 length is 17 residues. CDR3 in amino acids: CASRERLGLDSNQPQHF. CDR3 DNA: TGTGCCAGCAGGGAACGACTCGGACTTGATAGCAATCAGCCCCAGCATTTT.

The genes are TRBV7-6 and TRBJ2-1; 13 bases fit TRBD2. The CDR3 extends over 15 amino acids. CDR1 and CDR2 from the germline V gene are SGHVS and FNYEAQ. Germline trimming cut 5 bases from V and 7 bases from J; bases unmatched to any gene: 5. Written as DNA, the CDR3 is TGTGCCAGCAGCCTCGGGACTAGCGGGATAAATGAGCAGTTCTTC. Its protein is CASSLGTSGINEQFF.

The genes are TRBV6-5 and TRBJ2-7; TRBD2 agrees at 7 bases. The V and J ends lost 4 bases and 5 bases, in that order; junction bases with no gene match: 14. This CDR3 spans 16 amino acids. Looked up from germline, CDR1 is MNHEY and CDR2 is SVGAGI. CDR3 residues: CASSSLSIRGEDEQYF. CDR3 nucleotide sequence: TGTGCCAGCAGTTCCCTCTCAATACGGGGGGAAGACGAGCAGTACTTC.

The chain carries TRBV19 and TRBJ2-3, with 12 bases aligning to TRBD2. Trimming removed 5 bases from V and 4 bases from J; junction bases left unmatched: 7. The CDR3 is 16 amino acids. Germline assignment: CDR1 LNHDA and CDR2 SQIVND (reference sequence). CDR3 DNA: TGTGCCAGTAGTGCGTTGACTAGCGGGGGTGCAGATACGCAGTATTTT. Its translation: CASSALTSGGADTQYF.

CDR3 residues: CASSLAREGTEAFF. The CDR3 region has the DNA TGTGCCAGCAGCTTAGCCAGGGAGGGCACTGAAGCTTTCTTT. V is TRBV7-2 and J is TRBJ1-1; possibly TRBD1 for D (5 bases). Trimming removed 0 bases at V and 4 bases at J, with 9 bases between. CDR3 size: 14 residues. CDR1 is SGHTA, CDR2 FQGNSA, per germline.

This rearrangement joins TRBV19 to TRBJ1-1; 8 bases are shared with TRBD1. V trimming: 4 bases; J trimming: 3 bases; junction bases outside the gene matches: 7. The CDR3 has 15 residues. CDR1 is LNHDA and CDR2 is SQIVND in the germline V gene (reference sequence). CDR3 DNA: TGTGCCAGTAGTAGGGACAGGTCGGGGGACACTGAAGCTTTCTTT. This encodes CASSRDRSGDTEAFF.

Notes on this clone: The CDR3 does not end in the conserved phenylalanine or tryptophan, so this is likely a read error. The DNA is omitted, as the CDR3 cannot be located on it reliably, and the CDR3 follows TCRdb's listing. The rearrangement uses TRBV10-3 and TRBJ2-7; the D call of TRBD1 is as the table states it, not checked on the DNA. Germline-derived CDR1 and CDR2 are ENHRY and SYGVKD. The CDR3 comprises 14 residues, both ends counted. The CDR3 spells CAISESQGGQGVWI.

V gene TRBV5-8 combines with J gene TRBJ2-1, with TRBD2 matching 8 bases. V dropped 5 bases and J dropped 6; count of bases not matched to a gene: 19. The CDR3 covers 18 residues. Germline lookup yields CDR1 SGHTS and CDR2 YDEGEE. The CDR3 sequence is CASRMPTGGSSKGNEQFF. The CDR3 DNA reads TGTGCCAGCAGGATGCCGACGGGGGGGAGCTCGAAAGGCAATGAGCAGTTCTTC.

The chain joins TRBV30 to TRBJ2-1; no reliable D call. The CDR3 length is 12 residues. Trimming removed 2 bases at V and 9 bases at J, with 11 bases between. Germline values: CDR1 GTSNPN, CDR2 SVGIG (reference sequence). CDR3 nucleotide sequence: TGTGCCTGGAGTTCCAGTGGTGGTGAGCAGTTCTTC. This translates into CAWSSSGGEQFF.

This clone was observed once. The chain recombines TRBV14 with TRBJ1-6; D might be TRBD1 (5 bases). The germline gives CDR1 SGHDN, CDR2 FVKESK. Trimming left V 8 bases short and J 6 bases short, with 17 bases between. CDR3 length: 15 amino acids. CDR3 sequence (DNA): TGTGCCAGCGCCACCCTGGGGCAGAGTAATTCACCCCTCCACTTT. Residues: CASATLGQSNSPLHF. The complete variable domain, with remaining parts taken from reference TRBV14 and TRBJ1-6, reads EAGVTQFPSHSVIEKGQTVTLRCDPISGHDNLYWYRRVMGKEIKFLLHFVKESKQDESGMPNNRFLAERTGGTYSTLKVQPAELEDSGVYFCASATLGQSNSPLHFGNGTRLTVT.

V is TRBV5-6 and J is TRBJ1-4; 8 nucleotides agree with TRBD1. CDR1 and CDR2 from the germline V gene are SGHDT and YYEEEE. Trimming removed 0 bases from V and 7 bases from J; junction bases left unmatched: 5. This CDR3 is 15 amino acids long. The CDR3 bases are TGTGCCAGCAGCTTGGGGTCAGGGGGCACTGAAAAACTGTTTTTT. Its protein product is CASSLGSGGTEKLFF.

CDR3 loop: CASRTGTGPGSSGNTIYF. Here the CDR3 DNA reads TGCGCCAGCAGAACCGGGACAGGGCCCGGGAGCTCTGGAAACACCATATATTTT. The gene calls are TRBV5-1 and TRBJ1-3; 9 bases are shared with TRBD1. V trimming: 5 bases; J trimming: 0 bases; junction bases outside the gene matches: 12. The germline V gene encodes CDR1 SGHRS and CDR2 YFSETQ. The CDR3 length is 18 residues. The full variable domain, completed using reference TRBV5-1 and TRBJ1-3, is KAGVTQTPRYLIKTRGQQVTLSCSPISGHRSVSWYQQTPGQGLQFLFEYFSETQRNKGNFPGRFSGRQFSNSRSEMNVSTLELGDSALYLCASRTGTGPGSSGNTIYFGEGSWLTVV.

The CDR3 nucleotides are TGTGCCAGCACCTATGGAAACACCATATATTTT. It encodes CASTYGNTIYF. The chain links TRBV7-6 to TRBJ1-3; D unresolved. With 7 bases removed from V and 3 bases from J, the gap between germline ends came to 4 bases. This CDR3 region has 11 residues. The germline gives CDR1 SGHVS, CDR2 FNYEAQ.

The rearrangement links TRBV7-8 to TRBJ2-7; D gene ambiguous. Per the germline V gene, CDR1 is SGHVS and CDR2 is FQNEAQ. This CDR3 is 16 amino acids long. V lost 5 bases and J 1 base, leaving 18 bases between the germline ends. The DNA for the CDR3 is TGTGCCAGCAGCATACGAATTTCCGGGTTTTCCTACGAGCAGTACTTC. Translating gives CASSIRISGFSYEQYF.

J is TRBJ1-1 and V is TRBV5-1; no clear D gene. Germline V lookup: CDR1 SGHRS, CDR2 YFSETQ. V was shortened by 6 bases and J by 5 bases, with 11 bases between the two germline ends. The length of the CDR3 is 12 residues. CDR3: CASMRGSTEAFF. DNA for the CDR3: TGCGCCAGCATGCGAGGGAGTACTGAAGCTTTCTTT.

CDR3 nucleotide sequence: TGTGCCAGCAGCGTAACCGGGACACCCTACAATGAGCAGTTCTTC. Its protein product is CASSVTGTPYNEQFF. This chain connects TRBV9 to TRBJ2-1, with TRBD1 as a possible D gene (6 bases). Germline lookup yields CDR1 SGDLS and CDR2 YYNGEE. The V end lost 1 base, the J end lost 2 bases, and 10 bases lay between the germline ends. This CDR3 region has 15 residues.

The chain employs TRBV19 and TRBJ2-5, with D perhaps matching TRBD1 (5 bases). The CDR3 sequence is 15 residues long. Germline V gene lookup returns CDR1 LNHDA and CDR2 SQIVND (reference sequence). V was shortened by 1 base and J by 2 bases, with 11 bases between the two germline ends. In DNA form, the CDR3 reads TGTGCCAGTAGTATAGGTCCAGGGCCGCAAGAGACCCAGTACTTC. Its protein product is CASSIGPGPQETQYF. Using reference TRBV19 and TRBJ2-5 for the parts outside the CDR3, the full variable domain is DGGITQSPKYLFRKEGQNVTLSCEQNLNHDAMYWYRQDPGQGLRLIYYSQIVNDFQKGDIAEGYSVSREKKESFPLTVTSAQKNPTAFYLCASSIGPGPQETQYFGPGTRLLVL.

The chain carries TRBV5-4 and TRBJ2-7; D unclear. This CDR3 has 12 amino acids. Trimming stripped 4 bases from V and 6 bases from J, with 11 bases between. Looked up from germline, CDR1 is SGHNT and CDR2 is YYREEE (reference sequence). The CDR3 nucleotides are TGTGCCAGCAGCATGGGTGAGAGCGAGCAGTACTTC. Translation gives CASSMGESEQYF. Full variable domain (remainder filled in from reference TRBV5-4 and TRBJ2-7): ETGVTQSPTHLIKTRGQQVTLRCSSQSGHNTVSWYQQALGQGPQFIFQYYREEENGRGNFPPRFSGLQFPNYSSELNVNALELDDSALYLCASSMGESEQYFGPGTRLTVT.